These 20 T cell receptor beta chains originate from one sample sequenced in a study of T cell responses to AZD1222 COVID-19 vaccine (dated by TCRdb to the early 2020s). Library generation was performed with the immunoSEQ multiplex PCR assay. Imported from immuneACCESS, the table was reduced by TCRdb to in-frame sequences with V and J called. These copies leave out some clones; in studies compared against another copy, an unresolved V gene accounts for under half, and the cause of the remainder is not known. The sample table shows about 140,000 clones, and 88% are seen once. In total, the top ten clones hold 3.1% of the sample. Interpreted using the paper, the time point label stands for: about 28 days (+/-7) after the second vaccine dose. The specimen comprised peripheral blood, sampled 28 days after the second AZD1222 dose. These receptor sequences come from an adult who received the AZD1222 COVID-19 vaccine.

CDR3 nucleotide sequence: TGTGCCAGCAGCGCGACCACAGATACGCAGTATTTT. Translating it yields CASSATTDTQYF. This chain links TRBV9 with TRBJ2-3; D gene uncertain. Germline V CDR1 and CDR2: SGDLS, YYNGEE. Trimming took off 3 bases at V and 2 bases at J, with 4 bases between the two ends. This CDR3 has 12 amino acids.

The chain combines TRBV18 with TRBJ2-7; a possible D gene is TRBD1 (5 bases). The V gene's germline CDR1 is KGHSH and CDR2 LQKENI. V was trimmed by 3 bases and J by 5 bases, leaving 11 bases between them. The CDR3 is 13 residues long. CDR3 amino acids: CASSPGRSNEQYF. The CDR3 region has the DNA TGTGCCAGCTCACCGGGGCGGTCCAACGAGCAGTACTTC.

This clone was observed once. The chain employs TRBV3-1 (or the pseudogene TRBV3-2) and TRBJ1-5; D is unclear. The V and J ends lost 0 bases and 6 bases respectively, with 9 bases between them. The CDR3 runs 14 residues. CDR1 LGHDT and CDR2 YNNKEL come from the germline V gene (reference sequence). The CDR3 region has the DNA TGTGCCAGCAGCCAAGAGGGTGGGTCTCAGCCCCAGCATTTT. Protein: CASSQEGGSQPQHF.

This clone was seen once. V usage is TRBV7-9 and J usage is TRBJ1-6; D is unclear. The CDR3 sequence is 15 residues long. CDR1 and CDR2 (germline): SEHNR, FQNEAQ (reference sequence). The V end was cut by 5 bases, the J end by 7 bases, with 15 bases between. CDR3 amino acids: CASSLWLAENSPLHF. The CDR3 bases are TGTGCCAGCAGCCTCTGGCTCGCCGAGAATTCACCCCTCCACTTT.

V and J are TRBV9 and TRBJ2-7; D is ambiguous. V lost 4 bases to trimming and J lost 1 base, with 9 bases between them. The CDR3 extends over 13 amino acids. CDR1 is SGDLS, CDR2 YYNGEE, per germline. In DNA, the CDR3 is TGTGCCAGCAGCTCCGGAGAGTCCTACGAGCAGTACTTC. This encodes CASSSGESYEQYF.

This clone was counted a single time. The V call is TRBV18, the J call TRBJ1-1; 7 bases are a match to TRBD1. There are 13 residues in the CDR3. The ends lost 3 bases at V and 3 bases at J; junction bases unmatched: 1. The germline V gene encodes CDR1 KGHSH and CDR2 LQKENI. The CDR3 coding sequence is TGTGCCAGCTCACCTCAGGGGGACACTGAAGCTTTCTTT. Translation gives CASSPQGDTEAFF.

Here the CDR3 DNA reads TGTGCCATCAGCGAAAATTCACCCCTCCACTTT. It is translated as CAISENSPLHF. The chain employs TRBV10-3 and TRBJ1-6; D is unresolved. Deletions cut 6 bases from V and 7 bases from J, with 4 bases between. Looked up from germline, CDR1 is ENHRY and CDR2 is SYGVKD. The CDR3 runs 11 residues.

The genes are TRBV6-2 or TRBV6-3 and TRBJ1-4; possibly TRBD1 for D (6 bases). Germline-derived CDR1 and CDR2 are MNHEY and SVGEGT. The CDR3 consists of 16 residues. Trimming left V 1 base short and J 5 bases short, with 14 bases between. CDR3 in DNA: TGTGCCAGCAGTTACTTATGGGGGCGCTTGAATGAAAAACTGTTTTTT. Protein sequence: CASSYLWGRLNEKLFF.

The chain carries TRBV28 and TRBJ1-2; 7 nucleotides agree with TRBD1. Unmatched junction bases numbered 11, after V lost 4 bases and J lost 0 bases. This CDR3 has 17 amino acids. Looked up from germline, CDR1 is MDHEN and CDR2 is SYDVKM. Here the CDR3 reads CASSSQQGPVTNYGYTF. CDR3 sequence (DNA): TGTGCCAGCAGTTCCCAACAGGGGCCCGTCACTAACTATGGCTACACCTTC.

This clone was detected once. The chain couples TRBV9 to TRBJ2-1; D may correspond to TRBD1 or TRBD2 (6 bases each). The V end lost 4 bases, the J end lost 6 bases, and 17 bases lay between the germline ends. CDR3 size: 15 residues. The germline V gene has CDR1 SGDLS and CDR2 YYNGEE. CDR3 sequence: CASSPSGRGGNEQFF. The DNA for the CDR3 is TGTGCCAGCAGCCCCTCGGGCAGGGGAGGCAATGAGCAGTTCTTC.

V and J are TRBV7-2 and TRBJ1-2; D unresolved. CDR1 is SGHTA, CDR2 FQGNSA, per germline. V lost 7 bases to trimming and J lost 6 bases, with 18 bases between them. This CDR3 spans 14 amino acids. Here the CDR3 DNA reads TGTGCCAGCACCCGGGCTTCTTCGGCCCATGGCTACACCTTC. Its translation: CASTRASSAHGYTF.

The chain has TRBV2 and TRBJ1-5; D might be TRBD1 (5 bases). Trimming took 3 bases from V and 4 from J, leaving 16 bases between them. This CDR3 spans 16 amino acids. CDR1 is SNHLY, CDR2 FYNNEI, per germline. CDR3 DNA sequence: TGTGCCAGCAGTGAGCAGACCGGGGGACGGAATCAGCCCCAGCATTTT. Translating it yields CASSEQTGGRNQPQHF.

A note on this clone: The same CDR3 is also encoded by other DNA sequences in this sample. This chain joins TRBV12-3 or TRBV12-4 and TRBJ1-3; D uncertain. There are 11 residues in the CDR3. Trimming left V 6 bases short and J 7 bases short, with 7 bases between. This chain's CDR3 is CASSSGNTIYF. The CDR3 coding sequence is TGTGCCAGCAGCTCCGGGAACACCATATATTTT.

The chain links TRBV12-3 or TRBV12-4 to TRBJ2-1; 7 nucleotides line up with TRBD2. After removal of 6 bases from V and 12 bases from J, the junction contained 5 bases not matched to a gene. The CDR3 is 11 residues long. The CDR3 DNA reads TGTGCCAGCAGATGGGAGGGCCGGCAGTTCTTC. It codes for CASRWEGRQFF.

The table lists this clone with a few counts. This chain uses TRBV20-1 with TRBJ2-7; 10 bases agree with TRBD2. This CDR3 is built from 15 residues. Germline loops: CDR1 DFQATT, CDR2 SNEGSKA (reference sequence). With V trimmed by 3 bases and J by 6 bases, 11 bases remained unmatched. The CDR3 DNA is TGCAGTGCTAGTGAGCGGGGGGGCCACCCCTCCGAGCAGTACTTC. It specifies CSASERGGHPSEQYF.

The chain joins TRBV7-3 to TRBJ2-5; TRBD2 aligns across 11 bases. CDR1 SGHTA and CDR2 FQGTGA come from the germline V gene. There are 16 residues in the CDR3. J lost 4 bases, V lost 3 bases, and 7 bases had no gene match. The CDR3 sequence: CASSFLAGGVGETQYF. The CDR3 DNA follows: TGTGCCAGCAGCTTTCTAGCGGGAGGTGTTGGAGAGACCCAGTACTTC.

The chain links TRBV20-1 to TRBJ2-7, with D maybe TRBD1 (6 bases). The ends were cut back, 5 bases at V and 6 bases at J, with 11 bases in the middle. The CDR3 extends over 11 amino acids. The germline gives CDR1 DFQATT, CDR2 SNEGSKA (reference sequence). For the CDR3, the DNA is TGCAGTGCTGAACAGGGTGGCGAGCAGTACTTC. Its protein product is CSAEQGGEQYF.

CDR3 nucleotides: TGCAGCGTTCTAGCTGACGAGCTGACCTACGAGCAGTACTTC. This sequence encodes CSVLADELTYEQYF. V and J are TRBV29-1 and TRBJ2-7; maybe TRBD2 (5 bases). The length of the CDR3 is 14 residues. Germline V gives CDR1 SQVTM, CDR2 ANQGSEA. V lost 5 bases and J lost 2, with 16 bases in between.

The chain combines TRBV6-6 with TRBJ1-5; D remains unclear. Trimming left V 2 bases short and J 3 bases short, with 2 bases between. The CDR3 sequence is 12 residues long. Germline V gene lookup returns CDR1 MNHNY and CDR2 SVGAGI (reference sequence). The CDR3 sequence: CASSYLNQPQHF. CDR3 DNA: TGTGCCAGCAGTTACCTCAATCAGCCCCAGCATTTT.

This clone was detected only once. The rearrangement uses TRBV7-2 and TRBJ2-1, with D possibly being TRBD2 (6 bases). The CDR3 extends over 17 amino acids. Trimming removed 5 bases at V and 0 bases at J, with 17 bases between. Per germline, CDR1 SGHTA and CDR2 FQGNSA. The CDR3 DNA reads TGTGCCAGCAGCGACCTCCGGGGGTTAAGCTCCTACAATGAGCAGTTCTTC. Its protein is CASSDLRGLSSYNEQFF.